Here is one T cell receptor beta chain with its context. The sample belongs to a study of blood T cell repertoires in COVID-19. Study in general: The samples span acute and convalescent COVID-19 from the United States, Italy and Spain. T cells, B-cell-depleted T cells, or PBMCs supplied cDNA or gDNA.

The authors' processing: By means of reference gene primer amplification, nucleated cell counts were estimated. Method: immunoSEQ multiplex PCR; TCRdb's copy keeps in-frame clones and lacks some. V and J calls and clone size come straight from that table; D and trimming were deduced from the DNA. The sample has roughly 150,000 clones, roughly 80% seen once. The CDR3 runs to 17 residues. The V segment lost 2 bases and the J segment 3 bases; nucleotides outside the gene matches: 8. From germline, CDR1 is WSHSY and CDR2 SAAADI. Input material: peripheral blood. The rearrangement uses TRBV10-2 and TRBJ2-2; 8 bases are shared with TRBD1. The sequence derives from a man aged 45-65 years with active or convalescent COVID-19. The CDR3 coding sequence is TGCGCCAGCAGTGAGATACCCAGGGGGCCGGACACCGGGGAGCTGTTTTTT. Its protein is CASSEIPRGPDTGELFF.